This entry lists 15 T cell receptor beta chains sequenced from one sample in a study of post-analysis software for immune sequencing data. No antigen has been identified for these receptors. Findings and limits, study-wide: Patients used about 5 TRBV segments, including TRBV5-6, TRBV5-1 and TRBV20-1, more often than controls.

TCR beta cDNA libraries included unique molecular identifiers. TCRdb fed the PCR reads into MiXCR, producing one record per CDR3 protein. The sample yields 800,000 to 950,000 distinct CDR3 sequences, under 70% seen once. Sequencing used blood. All receptors come from a girl aged 5-17 years with multiple sclerosis.

This sequence joins TRBV7-2 and TRBJ1-1; D is uncertain. CDR1 is SGHTA and CDR2 is FQGNSA in the germline V gene. The CDR3 is 15 amino acids. V was clipped by 4 bases and J by 4 bases, with 16 bases between them. The CDR3 coding sequence is TGTGCCAGCAGCTCATGGCTTCGAGAAGGCACTGAAGCTTTCTTT. It is translated as CASSSWLREGTEAFF.

The chain is built from TRBV5-1 and TRBJ2-2, with D perhaps being TRBD1 or TRBD2 (5 bases each). The CDR3 is made up of 16 amino acids. Germline CDR1 SGHRS, CDR2 YFSETQ. Deletions cut 5 bases from V and 0 bases from J, with 14 bases between. CDR3 DNA: TGCGCCAGCAGGGGCCGGGGCGCCGCGAACACCGGGGAGCTGTTTTTT. Protein: CASRGRGAANTGELFF.

The chain recombines TRBV30 with TRBJ2-4, with D unresolved. The DNA end is a closer match to TRBJ2-7, so the J assignment may be wrong. Germline lookup yields CDR1 GTSNPN and CDR2 SVGIG (reference sequence). The CDR3 consists of 11 residues. The CDR3 spells CAWGRVDEQYF. In DNA form, the CDR3 reads TGTGCCTGGGGTAGGGTCGACGAGCAGTACTTC.

This clonotype was observed a few times. The chain is built from TRBV20-1 and TRBJ2-7; 7 positions agree with TRBD2. The CDR3 has 16 amino acids. With V trimmed by 3 bases and J by 9 bases, 20 bases remained unmatched. From germline, CDR1 is DFQATT and CDR2 SNEGSKA (reference sequence). This CDR3 reads CSARKASGSSTTRQYF. CDR3 in DNA: TGCAGTGCTAGGAAAGCTAGCGGAAGTTCGACTACGAGGCAGTACTTC.

This chain connects TRBV4-2 to TRBJ1-4; D unresolved. This CDR3 has 15 residues. CDR1 LGHNA and CDR2 YNFKEQ come from the germline V gene. The V end was cut by 1 base, the J end by 0 bases, with 6 bases between. CDR3 sequence (DNA): TGTGCCAGCAGCCAAGCAGGAGCAACTAATGAAAAACTGTTTTTT. Translation: CASSQAGATNEKLFF.

This rearrangement joins TRBV7-9 to TRBJ2-1; 10 nucleotides align to TRBD1. V shed 2 bases, J shed 2 bases, and the junction held 9 bases outside the gene matches. CDR3 length: 18 amino acids. Germline V gene lookup returns CDR1 SEHNR and CDR2 FQNEAQ (reference sequence). The CDR3 nucleotides read TGTGCCAGCAGCTTAAACCCGAACGGACAGGGGGCCTACAATGAGCAGTTCTTC. Protein: CASSLNPNGQGAYNEQFF.

The rearrangement links TRBV7-3 to TRBJ2-1; 10 nucleotides agree with TRBD2. Germline lookup yields CDR1 SGHTA and CDR2 FQGTGA. V lost 5 bases to trimming and J lost 4 bases; unmatched junction nucleotides: 11. The CDR3 totals 17 residues. The chain's CDR3 is CASSTGPGTSVYNEQFF. The CDR3 DNA reads as TGTGCCAGCAGCACAGGACCCGGGACTAGCGTATACAATGAGCAGTTCTTC.

The gene calls are TRBV12-3 or TRBV12-4 and TRBJ2-6, with a weak D call TRBD1 (6 bases). The CDR3 contains 17 residues. Trimming pared 6 bases from V and 1 base from J, leaving 16 bases between. CDR3 bases: TGTGCCAGCAGCCTCGGGAAAGGACAGTCTGGGGCCAACGTCCTGACTTTC. It specifies CASSLGKGQSGANVLTF.

This clonotype was seen a few times. The chain couples TRBV7-8 to TRBJ2-7, with 10 bases that match TRBD1. V lost 9 bases to trimming and J lost 2 bases; unmatched junction nucleotides: 1. The germline V gene encodes CDR1 SGHVS and CDR2 FQNEAQ. This CDR3 has 12 amino acids. The CDR3 sequence is CASGQGAYEQYF. DNA for the CDR3: TGTGCCAGTGGACAGGGGGCCTACGAGCAGTACTTC.

In its sample, this clonotype was seen once. J is TRBJ1-5 and V is TRBV7-8, with unresolved D. Germline V gene sequence: CDR1 SGHVS, CDR2 FQNEAQ. The CDR3 is made up of 15 amino acids. V lost 5 bases and J lost 4, with 15 bases in between. CDR3 protein: CASSLRSAFNQPQHF. As DNA, the CDR3 is TGTGCCAGCAGCCTACGTTCGGCCTTTAATCAGCCCCAGCATTTT.

This clonotype was observed a handful of times. This rearrangement joins TRBV7-2 to TRBJ2-1, with 12 nucleotides matching TRBD2. This CDR3 is 19 amino acids long. J gave up 3 bases and V 1 base, and 10 bases lay outside the gene matches. CDR1 and CDR2 (germline): SGHTA, FQGNSA. The CDR3 DNA follows: TGTGCCAGCAGCTTAGTGACCGCTGGACTAGCGGGACACTACAATGAGCAGTTCTTC. Translated, it gives CASSLVTAGLAGHYNEQFF.

The rearrangement links TRBV6-5 to TRBJ2-7, with 8 nucleotides matching TRBD2. The CDR3 totals 15 residues. Germline lookup yields CDR1 MNHEY and CDR2 SVGAGI. Trimming took 8 bases from V and 0 from J; bases not matched to a gene: 9. The CDR3 loop is CASRILAGYSYEQYF. In nucleotides, the CDR3 is TGTGCCAGCCGGATTCTAGCGGGCTACTCCTACGAGCAGTACTTC.

The rearrangement joins TRBV6-8 to TRBJ2-5; a possible D gene is TRBD2 (5 bases). CDR3 length equals 14 residues. Trimming left V 2 bases short and J 5 bases short, with 12 bases between. The germline CDR1 and CDR2 sequences are MNHGY and SAAAGT. This chain's CDR3 is CASSYEGRSETQYF. CDR3 DNA: TGTGCCAGCAGTTACGAGGGCAGGTCGGAGACCCAGTACTTC.

This clonotype occurred many times. The rearrangement links TRBV20-1 to TRBJ2-1, with 12 bases lining up with TRBD2. CDR3 length equals 15 residues. V gave up 5 bases and J gave up 3 bases; unmatched junction bases: 5. Germline V lookup: CDR1 DFQATT, CDR2 SNEGSKA (reference sequence). CDR3 protein: CSAPLAGGHYNEQFF. Here the CDR3 DNA reads TGCAGTGCTCCCCTAGCGGGAGGGCACTACAATGAGCAGTTCTTC.

This sequence joins TRBV20-1 and TRBJ1-2; D possibly corresponds to TRBD1 (5 bases). CDR1 is DFQATT and CDR2 is SNEGSKA in the germline V gene (reference sequence). V was clipped by 3 bases and J by 2 bases, with 10 bases between them. The CDR3 spans 13 residues. CDR3 region: CSARAGKNYGYTF. The DNA for the CDR3 is TGCAGTGCTAGGGCAGGGAAGAACTATGGCTACACCTTC.